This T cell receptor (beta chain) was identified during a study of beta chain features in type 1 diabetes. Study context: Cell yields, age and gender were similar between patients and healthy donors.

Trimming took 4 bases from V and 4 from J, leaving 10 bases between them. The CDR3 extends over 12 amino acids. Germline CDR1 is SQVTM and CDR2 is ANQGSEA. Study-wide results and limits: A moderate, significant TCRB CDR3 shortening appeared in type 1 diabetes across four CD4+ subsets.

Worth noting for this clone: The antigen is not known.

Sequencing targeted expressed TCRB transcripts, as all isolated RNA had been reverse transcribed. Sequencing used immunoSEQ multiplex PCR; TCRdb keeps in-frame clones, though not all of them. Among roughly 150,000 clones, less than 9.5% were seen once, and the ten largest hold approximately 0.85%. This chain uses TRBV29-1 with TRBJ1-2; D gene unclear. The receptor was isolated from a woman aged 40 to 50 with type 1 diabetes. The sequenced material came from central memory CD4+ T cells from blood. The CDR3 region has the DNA TGCAGCGTTGGAGGACTAACCTATGGCTACACCTTC. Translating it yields CSVGGLTYGYTF.